This T cell receptor beta chain derives from a study of T cell changes during pregnancy in multiple sclerosis. Measured with immunoSEQ multiplex PCR; TCRdb has only the in-frame clones, and not every one. The sample shows approximately 89,000 clones, over 90% of them seen only once. The CDR3 has 13 amino acids. V gave up 8 bases and J gave up 3 bases; unmatched junction bases: 7. CDR1 and CDR2 (germline): SNHLY, FYNNEI. This clone was counted between two and nine times. The source is a female donor with multiple sclerosis, enrolled in a pregnancy study. This specimen consisted of peripheral blood, obtained in the third trimester of pregnancy. The chain has TRBV2 and TRBJ2-7, with TRBD1 matching over 7 bases. The CDR3 protein is CASWDSKNYEQYF. CDR3 sequence (DNA): TGTGCCAGCTGGGACAGTAAAAACTACGAGCAGTACTTC.